The 10 T cell receptor beta chains below were found in one sample sequenced in a study of T cells in Graves' hyperthyroidism and ophthalmopathy. Authors of the study amplified TCR beta CDR3 regions from RNA transcripts. HTBI primers were used for first-round RT-PCR of the TCR CDR3. One entry per CDR3 protein results from TCRdb running MiXCR on the multiplex PCR reads. The sample shows approximately 320,000 distinct CDR3 sequences, approximately 16% of them seen only once. The sequenced sample was blood. These receptors came from a man aged 25-45 years with Graves' hyperthyroidism.

This clonotype occurred a few times. The rearrangement links TRBV20-1 to TRBJ1-2; 7 nucleotides align to TRBD1. V was clipped by 5 bases and J by 4 bases; unmatched bases: 4. CDR1 is DFQATT, CDR2 SNEGSKA, per germline (reference sequence). The CDR3 loop spans 12 amino acids. The CDR3 protein is CSAGQATYGYTF. In DNA, the CDR3 is TGCAGTGCTGGACAGGCTACCTATGGCTACACCTTC.

This clonotype was detected many times. This chain uses TRBV28 with TRBJ1-4; 8 nucleotides line up with TRBD1. The CDR3 spans 17 residues. V shed 3 bases and J 4 bases; nucleotides not matched to a gene: 10. Per germline, CDR1 MDHEN and CDR2 SYDVKM. The CDR3 coding sequence is TGTGCCAGCAGTTTGTCATTCCCGGGACAGGTTAATGAAAAACTGTTTTTT. Translated: CASSLSFPGQVNEKLFF.

The chain recombines TRBV20-1 with TRBJ2-1; 12 nucleotides align to TRBD2. After removal of 1 base from V and 7 bases from J, the junction contained 2 bases not matched to a gene. Germline-derived CDR1 and CDR2 are DFQATT and SNEGSKA (reference sequence). The CDR3 is 14 residues long. The CDR3 loop reads CSARALAGGNEQFF. The CDR3 DNA is TGCAGTGCTAGAGCACTAGCGGGAGGAAATGAGCAGTTCTTC.

The chain combines TRBV10-1 with TRBJ2-1; 10 positions match TRBD1. The CDR3 has 16 amino acids. The J segment lost 5 bases and the V segment lost 2 bases, leaving 6 bases of the junction unmatched. CDR1 is WNHNN, CDR2 SYGVQD, per germline (reference sequence). The CDR3 here is CASSEGTGEGNNEQFF. CDR3 nucleotide sequence: TGCGCCAGCAGTGAGGGGACAGGGGAAGGGAACAATGAGCAGTTCTTC.

This clonotype has only a few counts. This chain joins TRBV15 and TRBJ2-2; 11 bases are a match to TRBD2. The CDR3 loop spans 15 amino acids. V lost 3 bases, J lost 8 bases, and 5 bases stayed unmatched. The germline CDR1 and CDR2 sequences are LNHNV and YYDKDF (reference sequence). CDR3 amino acids: CATSSLTSGKGELFF. The CDR3 DNA is TGTGCCACCAGCAGTCTGACTAGCGGGAAAGGGGAGCTGTTTTTT.

V and J are TRBV10-3 and TRBJ1-2; TRBD1 matches 8 bases. Germline CDR1 ENHRY, CDR2 SYGVKD. J was trimmed by 2 bases and V by 8 bases; bases with no gene match: 7. This CDR3 is 14 amino acids long. The CDR3 DNA is TGTGCCATCCGACCTCGGGACAGGAACTATGGCTACACCTTC. Protein product: CAIRPRDRNYGYTF.

This clonotype showed up many times. The chain has TRBV6-1 and TRBJ1-1; D is undetermined. CDR3 length: 13 residues. CDR1 is MNHNS and CDR2 is SASEGT in the germline V gene. V lost 6 bases and J lost 2, with 10 bases in between. CDR3 nucleotides: TGTGCCAGCAGGTTTAGAGGTAACACTGAAGCTTTCTTT. It specifies CASRFRGNTEAFF.

This clonotype was counted ten times or more. The chain recombines TRBV28 with TRBJ2-7; TRBD1 is a possible D gene (5 bases). Germline CDR1 reads MDHEN; CDR2 reads SYDVKM. The ends were cut back, 4 bases at V and 2 bases at J, with 12 bases in the middle. This CDR3 region has 14 residues. CDR3 bases: TGTGCCAGCAGTTCCGCAGGGCTCACCTACGAGCAGTACTTC. It is translated as CASSSAGLTYEQYF.

This clonotype showed up many times. The CDR3 sequence: CASSPWGVQETQYF. For the CDR3, the DNA is TGTGCCAGCAGCCCGTGGGGGGTACAAGAGACCCAGTACTTC. The rearrangement joins TRBV7-9 to TRBJ2-5; D might be TRBD2 (6 bases). CDR1 is SEHNR and CDR2 is FQNEAQ in the germline V gene (reference sequence). The CDR3 is made up of 14 amino acids. V was clipped by 5 bases and J by 2 bases, with 12 bases between them.

Note on this clonotype: One end of the junction does not line up with germline, which may come from a read error. This chain links TRBV5-1 with TRBJ2-7; unclear D gene. The CDR3 runs to 14 residues. Per germline, CDR1 SGHRS and CDR2 YFSETQ. In DNA, the CDR3 is TGTGCCAGCAGCCCTGCACCAGGCGGCTACGAGCAGTACTTC. Translated: CASSPAPGGYEQYF.